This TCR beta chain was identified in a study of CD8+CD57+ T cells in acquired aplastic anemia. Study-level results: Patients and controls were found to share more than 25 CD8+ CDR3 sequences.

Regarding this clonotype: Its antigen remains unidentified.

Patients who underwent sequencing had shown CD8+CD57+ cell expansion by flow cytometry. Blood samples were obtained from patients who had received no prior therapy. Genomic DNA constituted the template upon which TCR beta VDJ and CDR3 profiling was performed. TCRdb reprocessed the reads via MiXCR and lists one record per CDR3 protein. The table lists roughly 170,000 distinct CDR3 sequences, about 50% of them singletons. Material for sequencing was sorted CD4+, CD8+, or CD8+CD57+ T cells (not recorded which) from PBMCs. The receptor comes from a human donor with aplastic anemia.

The CDR3 here is CSAFRGGEQFF. CDR3 DNA sequence: TGCAGTGCCTTTAGAGGAGGGGAGCAGTTCTTC. The chain uses TRBV20-1 and TRBJ2-1; perhaps TRBD2 as D (6 bases). V was shortened by 6 bases and J by 10 bases, with 13 bases between the two germline ends. This CDR3 comprises 11 residues. Germline V gene lookup returns CDR1 DFQATT and CDR2 SNEGSKA (reference sequence).